The present entry profiles one TCR beta chain with its context. The antigen remains undetermined. The sample belongs to a study of CD8 T cells in ankylosing spondylitis. Study observations and caveats: Ankylosing spondylitis blood appeared to be characterized by a TCR beta motif of roughly eight highly homologous variants.

TCRdb ran MiXCR on the 5' RACE reads and lists one entry per CDR3 protein. The repertoire includes some 100,000 distinct CDR3 sequences, roughly 8.5% of them detected once, and over 25% sits in the top ten. The CDR3 sequence is 15 residues long. Germline-derived CDR1 and CDR2 are DFQATT and SNEGSKA (reference sequence). The ends lost 6 bases at V and 5 bases at J; junction bases unmatched: 11. The chain couples TRBV20-1 to TRBJ2-7; TRBD2 matches at 12 bases. The sequencing sample was made of blood, either unsorted or a sorted T cell fraction (not recorded which). This clonotype was obtained from a male donor with ankylosing spondylitis. The CDR3 coding sequence is TGCAGTGCAAAAACTAGCGGGAGGACGTTGAACGAGCAGTACTTC. It encodes CSAKTSGRTLNEQYF.